This TCR beta chain was observed in a study of cytomegalovirus exposure and HLA in healthy donors. Trimming took 4 bases from V and 2 from J; bases not matched to a gene: 9. This CDR3 is 16 amino acids long. Per the germline V gene, CDR1 is LGHNA and CDR2 is YNFKEQ. Researchers ran the PCR with 60 Vbeta and 13 Jbeta primers. TCRdb's table, derived via immunoSEQ multiplex PCR, lists solely in-frame clones and lacks some. In the table there are some 120,000 clones, roughly three fifths of which are singletons. This receptor was identified in a woman between 40 and 50 years old in good health and CMV-seropositive. This chain joins TRBV4-2 and TRBJ2-3; 7 positions match TRBD2. The specimen was PBMCs. This chain's CDR3 is CASSRNLAELTDTQYF. The CDR3 bases are TGTGCCAGCAGCCGAAACCTAGCGGAACTCACAGATACGCAGTATTTT.